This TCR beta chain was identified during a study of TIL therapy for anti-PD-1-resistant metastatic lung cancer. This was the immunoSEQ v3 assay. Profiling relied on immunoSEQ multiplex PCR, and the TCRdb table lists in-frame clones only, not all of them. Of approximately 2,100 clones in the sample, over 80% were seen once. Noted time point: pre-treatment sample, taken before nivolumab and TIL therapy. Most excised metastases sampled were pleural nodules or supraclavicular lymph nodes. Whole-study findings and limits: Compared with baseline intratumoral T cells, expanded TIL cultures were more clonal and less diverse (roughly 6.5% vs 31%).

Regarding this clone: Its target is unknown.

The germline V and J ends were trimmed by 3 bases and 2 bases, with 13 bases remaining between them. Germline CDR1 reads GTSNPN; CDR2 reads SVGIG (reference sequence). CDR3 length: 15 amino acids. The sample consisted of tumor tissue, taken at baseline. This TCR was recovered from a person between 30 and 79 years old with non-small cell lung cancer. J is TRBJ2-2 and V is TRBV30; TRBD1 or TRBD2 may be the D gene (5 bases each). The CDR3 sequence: CAWRAGTTNTGELFF. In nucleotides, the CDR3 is TGTGCCTGGAGGGCCGGGACCACTAACACCGGGGAGCTGTTTTTT.